The rows below give T cell receptor beta chains drawn from one sample of a study of T cell repertoires in cytomegalovirus infection. TCRdb called the reads again in MiXCR, with one record for every CDR3 protein. The repertoire has roughly 130,000 distinct CDR3 sequences, roughly a quarter of them found once; the top ten carry roughly 33%. Their target antigens are unknown. The source material was PBMCs, sequenced either directly or after in vitro stimulation (not recorded which). The receptors stem from a human donor in good health (CMV status not recorded). Some clones in this sample may be carry-over from other donors' samples. Each CDR3 is given with its conserved first and last residue. D genes are given only for firm matches. Only some rows state a clone size, as once, few, many or a class for expanded clones.

J gene | D gene | CDR3 length | clone size | V gene | CDR3 DNA | CDR3 protein
TRBJ1-6 | . | 16 | many | TRBV28 | TGTGCCAGCAGTTTGTCACCTTGGTCTTATAATTCACCCCTCCACTTT | CASSLSPWSYNSPLHF
TRBJ2-1 | . | 14 | many | TRBV6-2/TRBV6-3 | TGTGCCAGCAGTAGCAACCCGGACTACAATGAGCAGTTCTTC | CASSSNPDYNEQFF
TRBJ1-4 | . | 15 | many | TRBV6-2/TRBV6-3 | TGTGCCAGCAGTTACCGGACGGTTTATAATGAAAAACTGTTTTTT | CASSYRTVYNEKLFF
TRBJ2-1 | TRBD1 | 15 | many | TRBV7-9 | TGTGCCAGCAGCGCCGGGACAGCCGGGGACAATGAGCAGTTCTTC | CASSAGTAGDNEQFF
TRBJ1-5 | . | 15 | . | TRBV7-2 | TGTGCCAGCAGCCTGGTACGAGGCGATGTTCAGCCCCAGCATTTT | CASSLVRGDVQPQHF
TRBJ1-4 | . | 13 | few | TRBV30 | TGTGCCTGGACGAGAGCAACTAATGAAAAACTGTTTTTT | CAWTRATNEKLFF
TRBJ1-3 | . | 19 | . | TRBV12-3/TRBV12-4 | TGTGCCAGCAGCCGACCCACGGGAACAGGGTCTGTCTCTGGAAACACCATATATTTT | CASSRPTGTGSVSGNTIYF
TRBJ2-3 | . | 16 | few | TRBV7-2 | TGTGCCAGCAGCGCCCACGGCTCCCGGAGCACAGATACGCAGTATTTT | CASSAHGSRSTDTQYF
TRBJ2-4 | TRBD2 | 17 | few | TRBV11-2 | TGTGCCAGCAGCCCGATCAGCGGGAGAAGGGCCAAAAACATTCAGTACTTC | CASSPISGRRAKNIQYF
TRBJ2-1 | TRBD2 | 16 | . | TRBV9 | TGTGCCAGCAGCGCCGGGGGGACTAGCGGGAGATTGGAGCAGTTCTTC | CASSAGGTSGRLEQFF
TRBJ1-2 | . | 15 | many | TRBV4-3 | TGCGCCAGCAGCCAAGATAAACAGGGCTACTATGGCTACACCTTC | CASSQDKQGYYGYTF
TRBJ2-6 | . | 15 | few | TRBV5-4 | TGTGCCAGCAGCTCAGTAAACTCTGGGGCCAACGTCCTGACTTTC | CASSSVNSGANVLTF
TRBJ2-1 | TRBD2 | 16 | few | TRBV2 | TGTGCCAGCACAACTAGCGGTTCGAGCTCCTACAATGAGCAGTTCTTC | CASTTSGSSSYNEQFF
TRBJ1-3 | . | 16 | few | TRBV7-9 | TGTGCCAGCAGCGCCTGGGGGGTAGAGTCTGGAAACACCATATATTTT | CASSAWGVESGNTIYF
TRBJ1-6 | TRBD1 | 16 | many | TRBV7-2 | TGTGCCAGCAGCTTAGGTGTAGGACAGGGAAGTTCACCCCTCCACTTT | CASSLGVGQGSSPLHF
TRBJ2-1 | . | 15 | . | TRBV4-2 | TGTGCCAGCAGCTTCGAGGGGGGCGGCTACAATGAGCAGTTCTTC | CASSFEGGGYNEQFF
TRBJ2-1 | . | 13 | . | TRBV19 | TGTGCCAGGGACTCCGCCGGCGACAATGAGCAGTTCTTC | CARDSAGDNEQFF
TRBJ1-5 | . | 15 | few | TRBV5-5 | TGTGCCAGCAGCTTGAGGGCTCTCCAGAATCAGCCCCAGCATTTT | CASSLRALQNQPQHF
TRBJ2-2 | . | 13 | many | TRBV6-1 | TGTGCCAGCAGCTTGGGGAACACCGGGGAGCTGTTTTTT | CASSLGNTGELFF
TRBJ2-5 | . | 13 | many | TRBV7-2 | TGTGCCAGCAGCTTAGTACTAGGAGAGACCCAGTACTTC | CASSLVLGETQYF
TRBJ2-2 | . | 14 | few | TRBV2 | TGTGCCACCATGGGCGGGCAAGGGACCGGGGAGCTGTTTTTT | CATMGGQGTGELFF
TRBJ1-4 | . | 11 | few | TRBV19 | TGTGCCAGTAGTATTCGCGAAAAACTGTTTTTT | CASSIREKLFF
TRBJ1-2 | . | 16 | many | TRBV7-2 | TGTGCCAGCAGCCCCGATACCGGGAGGGGTAACTATGGCTACACCTTC | CASSPDTGRGNYGYTF
TRBJ2-7 | . | 14 | . | TRBV11-1 | TGTGCCAGCGCCAGGGCCCGGGCCCTCCACGAGCAGTACTTC | CASARARALHEQYF
TRBJ2-1 | . | 14 | few | TRBV4-3 | TGCGCCAGCAGCCATCTAGTTGGATTCGATGAGCAGTTCTTC | CASSHLVGFDEQFF
TRBJ2-5 | . | 14 | few | TRBV12-3/TRBV12-4 | TGTGCCAGCAGTCCCGTCGGGTCCGCGAAGACCCAGTACTTC | CASSPVGSAKTQYF
TRBJ2-3 | . | 13 | . | TRBV7-4 | TGTGCCAGCGGCCCGCCGGGGCCAGATACGCAGTATTTT | CASGPPGPDTQYF
TRBJ1-1 | . | 13 | . | TRBV4-1 | TGCGCCAGCAGCCCCGAATTGAACACTGAAGCTTTCTTT | CASSPELNTEAFF
TRBJ2-5 | TRBD1 | 15 | . | TRBV11-3 | TGTGCCAGCAGCTTAGTAGCCGGGACAGCGGAGACCCAGTACTTC | CASSLVAGTAETQYF
TRBJ1-1 | TRBD1 | 14 | few | TRBV14 | TGTGCCAGCAGCCAAGTAACGGGACAGGGGAGAGCTTTCTTT | CASSQVTGQGRAFF
TRBJ1-2 | . | 13 | few | TRBV6-5 | TGTGCCAGCAGTCGGACAGCTAACTATGGCTACACCTTC | CASSRTANYGYTF